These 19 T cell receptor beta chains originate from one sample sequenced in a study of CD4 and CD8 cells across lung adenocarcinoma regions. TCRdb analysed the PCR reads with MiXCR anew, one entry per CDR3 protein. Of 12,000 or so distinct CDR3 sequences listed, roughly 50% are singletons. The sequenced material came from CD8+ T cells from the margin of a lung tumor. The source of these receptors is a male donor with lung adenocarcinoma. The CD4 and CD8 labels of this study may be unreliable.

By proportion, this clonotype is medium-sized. The CDR3, as DNA: TGTGCCAGCAGTTCTCTTTCCGGGACAGTCAGGTTGAGGGGCCAGTTCTTC. It translates to CASSSLSGTVRLRGQFF. V is TRBV6-5 and J is TRBJ2-1, with 7 bases that match TRBD1. Germline lookup yields CDR1 MNHEY and CDR2 SVGAGI. The CDR3 length is 17 residues. J was trimmed by 13 bases and V by 4 bases; bases with no gene match: 22.

DNA of the CDR3: TGTGCCACCAGCAGACGAGCGCTCCGAGAGCAGTACTTC. It specifies CATSRRALREQYF. The chain has TRBV15 and TRBJ2-5; D remains unclear. The germline V gene encodes CDR1 LNHNV and CDR2 YYDKDF (reference sequence). Trimming took off 2 bases at V and 11 bases at J, with 15 bases between the two ends. This CDR3 region has 13 residues.

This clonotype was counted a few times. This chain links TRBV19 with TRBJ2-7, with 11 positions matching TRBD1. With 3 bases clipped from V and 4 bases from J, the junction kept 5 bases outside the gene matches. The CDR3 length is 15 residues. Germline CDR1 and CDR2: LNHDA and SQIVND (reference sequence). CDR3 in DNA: TGTGCCAGTAGTATCGGACAGGGGGCTAAATACGAGCAGTACTTC. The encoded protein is CASSIGQGAKYEQYF.

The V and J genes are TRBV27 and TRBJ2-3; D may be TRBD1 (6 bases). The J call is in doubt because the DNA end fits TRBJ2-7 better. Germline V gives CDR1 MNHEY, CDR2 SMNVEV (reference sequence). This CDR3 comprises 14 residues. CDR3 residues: CAGSGGHYTETQYF. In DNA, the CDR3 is TGTGCGGGCAGTGGGGGCCACTACACAGAGACGCAGTACTTC.

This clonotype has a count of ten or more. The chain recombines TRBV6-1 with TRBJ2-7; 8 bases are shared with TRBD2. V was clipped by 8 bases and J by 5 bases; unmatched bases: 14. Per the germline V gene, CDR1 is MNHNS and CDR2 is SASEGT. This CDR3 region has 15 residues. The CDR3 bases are TGTGCCAGCGAGTCGTCACCGGGACTAGTAAACGAGCAGTACTTC. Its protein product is CASESSPGLVNEQYF.

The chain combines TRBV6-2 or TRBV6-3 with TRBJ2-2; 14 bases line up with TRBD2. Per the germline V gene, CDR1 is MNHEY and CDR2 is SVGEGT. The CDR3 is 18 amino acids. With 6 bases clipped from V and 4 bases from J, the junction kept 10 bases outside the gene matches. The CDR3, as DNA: TGTGCCAGCAGATCCGGGACTAGCGGGAGAGTAATCACCGGGGAGCTGTTTTTT. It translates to CASRSGTSGRVITGELFF.

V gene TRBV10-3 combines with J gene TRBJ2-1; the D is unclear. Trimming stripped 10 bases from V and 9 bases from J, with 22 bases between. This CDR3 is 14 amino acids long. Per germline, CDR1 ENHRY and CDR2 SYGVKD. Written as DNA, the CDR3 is TGTGCCACCGGGCGCTGTGGGAACTACGGTGAGCAGTTCTTC. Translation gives CATGRCGNYGEQFF.

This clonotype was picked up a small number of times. CDR3 sequence: CASTSQGSTDTQYF. CDR3 nucleotide sequence: TGTGCCAGCACCTCTCAGGGGTCCACAGATACGCAGTATTTT. The chain couples TRBV2 to TRBJ2-3; D perhaps matches TRBD1 (6 bases). The germline CDR1 and CDR2 sequences are SNHLY and FYNNEI. This CDR3 region has 14 residues. V was trimmed by 7 bases and J by 2 bases, leaving 13 bases between them.

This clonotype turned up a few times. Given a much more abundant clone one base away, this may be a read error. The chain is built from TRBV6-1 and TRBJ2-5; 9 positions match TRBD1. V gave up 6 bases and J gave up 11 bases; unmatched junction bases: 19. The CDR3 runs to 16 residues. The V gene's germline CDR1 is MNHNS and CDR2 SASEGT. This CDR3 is CASSPQGATRNNEQYF. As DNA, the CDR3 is TGTGCCAGCAGCCCACAGGGGGCGACCCGTAACAATGAGCAGTACTTC.

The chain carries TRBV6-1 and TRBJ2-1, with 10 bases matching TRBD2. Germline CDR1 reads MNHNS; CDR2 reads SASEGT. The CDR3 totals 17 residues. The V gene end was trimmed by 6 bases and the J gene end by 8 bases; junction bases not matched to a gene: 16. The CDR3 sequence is CASRQGLAGVSTDEQFF. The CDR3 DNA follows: TGTGCCAGCAGACAAGGGCTAGCGGGAGTGAGCACCGATGAGCAGTTCTTC.

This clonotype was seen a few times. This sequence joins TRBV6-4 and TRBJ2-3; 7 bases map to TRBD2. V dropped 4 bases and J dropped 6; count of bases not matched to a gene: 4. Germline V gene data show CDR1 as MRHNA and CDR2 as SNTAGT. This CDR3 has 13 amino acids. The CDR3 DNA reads TGTGCCAGCAGTGCCAGGGAGGGGGATACGCAGTATTTT. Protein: CASSAREGDTQYF.

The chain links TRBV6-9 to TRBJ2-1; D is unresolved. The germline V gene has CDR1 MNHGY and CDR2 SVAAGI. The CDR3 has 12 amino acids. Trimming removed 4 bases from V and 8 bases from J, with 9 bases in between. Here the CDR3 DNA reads TGTGCCAGCAGTTTTCCTCCCGATGAGCAGTTCTTC. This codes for CASSFPPDEQFF.

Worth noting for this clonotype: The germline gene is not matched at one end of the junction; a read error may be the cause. The chain's CDR3 is CASTWARSTETQYF. The CDR3 DNA follows: TGTGCCAGCACTTGGGCCCGAAGCACAGAGACGCAGTATTTT. V usage is TRBV6-5 and J usage is TRBJ2-3; D ambiguous. This CDR3 contains 14 residues. From germline, CDR1 is MNHEY and CDR2 SVGAGI.

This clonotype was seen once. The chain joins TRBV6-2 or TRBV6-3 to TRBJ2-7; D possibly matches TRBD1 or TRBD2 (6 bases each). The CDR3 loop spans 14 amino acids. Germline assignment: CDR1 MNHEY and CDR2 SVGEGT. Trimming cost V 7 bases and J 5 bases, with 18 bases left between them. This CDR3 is CASTATIRGDEQYF. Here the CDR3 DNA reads TGTGCCAGCACCGCCACAATAAGGGGGGACGAGCAGTACTTC.

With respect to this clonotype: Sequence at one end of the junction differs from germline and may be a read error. CDR3 nucleotides: TGTGCCAGCACCGGGATAGGGGTTGGTTCGTGGTCCAACGTGCTGTATTTC. It specifies CASTGIGVGSWSNVLYF. This chain links TRBV6-1 with TRBJ2-6; either TRBD1 or TRBD2 may fit D (5 bases each). CDR3 length equals 17 residues. Germline lookup yields CDR1 MNHNS and CDR2 SASEGT.

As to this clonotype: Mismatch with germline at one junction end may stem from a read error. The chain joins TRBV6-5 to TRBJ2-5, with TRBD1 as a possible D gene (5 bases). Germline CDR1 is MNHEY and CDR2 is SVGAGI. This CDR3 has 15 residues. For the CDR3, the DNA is TGTGCCAGCAGTTGGATTCAGGGTACCCAAAACACCCTGTACTTC. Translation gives CASSWIQGTQNTLYF.

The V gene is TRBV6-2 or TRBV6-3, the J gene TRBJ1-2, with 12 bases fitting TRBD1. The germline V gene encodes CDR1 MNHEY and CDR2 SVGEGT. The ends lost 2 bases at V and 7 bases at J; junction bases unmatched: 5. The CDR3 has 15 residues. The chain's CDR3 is CASSYRGQGARGYTF. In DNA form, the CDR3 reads TGTGCCAGCAGTTACCGGGGACAGGGGGCGCGTGGCTACACCTTC.

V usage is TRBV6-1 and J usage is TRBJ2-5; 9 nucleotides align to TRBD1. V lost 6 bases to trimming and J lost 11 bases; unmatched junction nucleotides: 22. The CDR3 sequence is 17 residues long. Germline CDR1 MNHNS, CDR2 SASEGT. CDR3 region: CASSTGVPGQGNNEQYF. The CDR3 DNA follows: TGTGCCAGCAGCACAGGGGTACCGGGACAGGGCAACAATGAGCAGTACTTC.

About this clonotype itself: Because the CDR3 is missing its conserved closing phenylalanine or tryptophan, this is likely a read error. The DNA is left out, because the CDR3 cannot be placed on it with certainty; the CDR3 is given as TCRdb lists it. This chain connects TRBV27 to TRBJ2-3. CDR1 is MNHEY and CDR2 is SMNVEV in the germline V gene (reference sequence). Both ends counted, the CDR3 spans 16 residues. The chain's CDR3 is CASSSRLAGGTDTQLL.